This record looks at one T cell receptor beta chain sequence and its context. This specimen comes from a study of blood T cell repertoires in COVID-19. Study as a whole: Whether acute or convalescent, the COVID-19 samples came from the United States, Italy and Spain. In each case, the material was cDNA or gDNA derived from T cells, B-cell-depleted T cells, or PBMCs.

The CDR3 runs 17 residues. Germline CDR1 reads MNHEY; CDR2 reads SVGEGT. Trimming left V 2 bases short and J 0 bases short, with 16 bases between. Profiling relied on immunoSEQ multiplex PCR, and the TCRdb table lists in-frame clones only, not all of them. The data show approximately 290,000 clones, with approximately 90% seen just once and about 0.8% held by the top ten. This receptor was identified in a man aged 30 to 45 with acute or convalescent COVID-19. The source material was peripheral blood. The chain is built from TRBV6-2 or TRBV6-3 and TRBJ1-2; D may be TRBD1 (5 bases). The CDR3 protein is CASSYGATFGANYGYTF. The DNA of the CDR3 is TGTGCCAGCAGTTACGGGGCTACGTTCGGTGCTAACTATGGCTACACCTTC.